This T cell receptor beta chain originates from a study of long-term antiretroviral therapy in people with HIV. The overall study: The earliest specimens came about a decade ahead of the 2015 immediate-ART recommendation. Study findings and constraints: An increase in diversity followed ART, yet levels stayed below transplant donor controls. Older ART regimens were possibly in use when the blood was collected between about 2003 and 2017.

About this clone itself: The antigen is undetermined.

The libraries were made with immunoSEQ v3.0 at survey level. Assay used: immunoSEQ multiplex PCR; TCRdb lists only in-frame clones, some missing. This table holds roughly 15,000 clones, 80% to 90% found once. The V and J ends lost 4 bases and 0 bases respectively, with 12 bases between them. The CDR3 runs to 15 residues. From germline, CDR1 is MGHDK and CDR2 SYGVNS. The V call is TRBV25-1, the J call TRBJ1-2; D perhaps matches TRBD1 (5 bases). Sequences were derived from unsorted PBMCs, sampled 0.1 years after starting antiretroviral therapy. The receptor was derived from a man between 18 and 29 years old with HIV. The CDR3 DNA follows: TGTGCCAGCAGTGGTCACAGGACTTCTAACTATGGCTACACCTTC. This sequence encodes CASSGHRTSNYGYTF.